This TCR beta chain was obtained from a study of beta chain features in type 1 diabetes. Background on the study: Examination covered around 110 million sorted cells spanning all samples. The study, taken as a whole, reports: PCR could preferentially amplify shorter templates, alike in patients and controls. Across all four CD4+ subsets, people with type 1 diabetes showed modestly shorter TCRB CDR3s.

There are a few counts of this clone. Its antigen remains unidentified. This CDR3 spans 14 amino acids. The germline CDR1 and CDR2 sequences are SGHAT and FQNNGV. V was pared by 3 bases and J by 4 bases, with 11 bases between. Of the isolated RNA, all was reverse transcribed, and so the sequenced material was expressed TCRB transcripts. Deep immunoSEQ sequencing covered naive, central memory and regulatory T cell samples. The method was immunoSEQ multiplex PCR; TCRdb's version includes in-frame clones alone and lacks a portion of them. The data hold about 150,000 clones, with 8.5% to 10% observed a single time.

Sequences were obtained from central memory CD4+ T cells from blood. The receptor was isolated from a woman aged 25 to 39 with type 1 diabetes. The chain employs TRBV11-2 and TRBJ2-3; D possibly corresponds to TRBD2 (6 bases). The CDR3 sequence is CASSFGGIADTQYF. CDR3 nucleotide sequence: TGTGCCAGCAGCTTCGGCGGGATTGCAGATACGCAGTATTTT.